The 30 T cell receptor beta chains presented below share a single source sample, sequenced in a study of blood T cell repertoires in COVID-19. Data came from immunoSEQ multiplex PCR; TCRdb stores just in-frame clones and leaves some out. This table holds over 130,000 clones, around 82% found once. The sample consisted of peripheral blood. Receptor source: a human donor in a cohort sampled during active COVID-19.

The chain recombines TRBV21-1 with TRBJ1-5. TRBV21-1 is labeled a pseudogene. This CDR3 comprises 14 residues. Written as DNA, the CDR3 is TGTGCCAGCACCCTAACGGGGGGGAATCAGCCCCAGCATTTT. Translation: CASTLTGGNQPQHF.

This rearrangement joins TRBV5-6 to TRBJ1-1; D might be TRBD1 (6 bases). CDR1 is SGHDT and CDR2 is YYEEEE in the germline V gene. Trimming removed 2 bases at V and 7 bases at J, with 12 bases between. The CDR3 has 13 residues. The CDR3 region is CASSFGGPGEAFF. The DNA of the CDR3 is TGTGCCAGCAGCTTCGGGGGGCCGGGTGAAGCTTTCTTT.

The sample holds a few counts of this clone. Within the sample, other DNA sequences also encode this same CDR3. This chain connects TRBV5-1 to TRBJ2-7, with 8 bases identical to TRBD1. Germline V gene lookup returns CDR1 SGHRS and CDR2 YFSETQ. The trim removed 4 bases at V and 3 bases at J, leaving 3 bases unmatched. The CDR3 totals 13 residues. The CDR3 nucleotides are TGCGCCAGCAGCCCGGACAGGGTCTACGAGCAGTACTTC. It yields the protein CASSPDRVYEQYF.

The chain uses TRBV11-2 and TRBJ2-5; 9 bases map to TRBD2. Unmatched junction bases numbered 12, after V lost 2 bases and J lost 2 bases. CDR3 size: 18 residues. CDR1 and CDR2 from the germline V gene are SGHAT and FQNNGV. CDR3 in amino acids: CASSLNGRAGGLQETQYF. The CDR3 DNA reads TGTGCCAGCAGCTTAAATGGGCGAGCGGGGGGCCTGCAAGAGACCCAGTACTTC.

This CDR3 is CATSRTGGEKLFF. The CDR3 nucleotides are TGTGCCACCAGCCGCACAGGGGGGGAAAAACTGTTTTTT. This sequence joins TRBV15 and TRBJ1-4; TRBD1 aligns across 8 bases. Trimming at V came to 5 bases and at J to 8 bases, leaving 4 bases not matched to a gene. The V gene's germline CDR1 is LNHNV and CDR2 YYDKDF (reference sequence). This CDR3 is built from 13 residues. The full variable domain, its missing parts supplied by reference TRBV15 and TRBJ1-4, is DAMVIQNPRYQVTQFGKPVTLSCSQTLNHNVMYWYQQKSSQAPKLLFHYYDKDFNNEADTPDNFQSRRPNTSFCFLDIRSPGLGDTAMYLCATSRTGGEKLFFGSGTQLSVL.

The chain combines TRBV2 with TRBJ1-5; 7 bases align to TRBD1. This CDR3 spans 15 amino acids. Germline CDR1 SNHLY, CDR2 FYNNEI. Trimming at V came to 4 bases and at J to 0 bases, leaving 3 bases not matched to a gene. CDR3 residues: CASSGGTDSNQPQHF. DNA of the CDR3: TGTGCCAGCAGTGGTGGGACAGATAGCAATCAGCCCCAGCATTTT.

This rearrangement joins TRBV5-1 to TRBJ2-5, with D maybe TRBD2 (5 bases). This CDR3 contains 13 residues. Germline V lookup: CDR1 SGHRS, CDR2 YFSETQ. V lost 4 bases, J lost 4 bases, and 11 bases lay in between. CDR3 sequence (DNA): TGCGCCAGCAGCCGAAGGCGGGCAGAGACCCAGTACTTC. Translation: CASSRRRAETQYF.

J is TRBJ2-1 and V is TRBV6-5, with 8 bases matching TRBD2. The ends lost 3 bases at V and 0 bases at J; junction bases unmatched: 4. Germline-derived CDR1 and CDR2 are MNHEY and SVGAGI. The CDR3 runs to 16 residues. The CDR3 region has the DNA TGTGCCAGCAGTTATTTCAGCGGGAGCTCCTACAATGAGCAGTTCTTC. Translated, it gives CASSYFSGSSYNEQFF.

V is TRBV5-1 and J is TRBJ1-1; the D is unclear. This CDR3 spans 14 amino acids. V was pared by 0 bases and J by 4 bases, with 10 bases between. The germline gives CDR1 SGHRS, CDR2 YFSETQ. CDR3 in amino acids: CASSLVGAGTEAFF. The CDR3 DNA reads TGCGCCAGCAGCTTGGTGGGCGCTGGCACTGAAGCTTTCTTT.

CDR3 residues: CASGLASDNEQFF. The CDR3, as DNA: TGTGCCAGCGGACTAGCCTCGGACAATGAGCAGTTCTTC. V is TRBV28 and J is TRBJ2-1; 8 nucleotides agree with TRBD2. CDR1 is MDHEN and CDR2 is SYDVKM in the germline V gene. Trimming cost V 8 bases and J 5 bases; bases outside gene matches: 5. CDR3 length: 13 amino acids.

The chain couples TRBV5-6 to TRBJ2-3; possibly TRBD1 for D (6 bases). The V gene's germline CDR1 is SGHDT and CDR2 YYEEEE. The CDR3 is made up of 16 amino acids. The ends were cut back, 2 bases at V and 2 bases at J, with 15 bases in the middle. DNA for the CDR3: TGTGCCAGCAGCTTCCAAACAGGGCCCATCACAGATACGCAGTATTTT. Its translation is CASSFQTGPITDTQYF.

The V call is TRBV7-9, the J call TRBJ2-3; 10 nucleotides agree with TRBD1. The CDR3 consists of 15 residues. Germline trimming cut 1 base from V and 4 bases from J; bases unmatched to any gene: 2. CDR1 and CDR2 (germline): SEHNR, FQNEAQ (reference sequence). The CDR3 spells CASSLGQGASDTQYF. The CDR3 DNA reads as TGTGCCAGCAGCTTAGGACAGGGGGCATCAGATACGCAGTATTTT.

The chain has TRBV4-1 and TRBJ1-4; TRBD1 agrees at 8 bases. CDR3 length equals 19 residues. Per the germline V gene, CDR1 is MGHRA and CDR2 is YSYEKL. Trimming took 3 bases from V and 0 from J; bases not matched to a gene: 12. CDR3 coding DNA: TGCGCCAGCAGCCATGACCCGCAGGGGGCTGGAGCAACTAATGAAAAACTGTTTTTT. This encodes CASSHDPQGAGATNEKLFF.

For the CDR3, the DNA is TGCGCCAGCAGCCCGGGCGGGACTAAACAAGAGACCCAGTACTTC. This codes for CASSPGGTKQETQYF. The V call is TRBV5-1, the J call TRBJ2-5; 7 positions match TRBD2. The V and J ends lost 4 bases and 2 bases, in that order; junction bases with no gene match: 8. CDR3 length: 15 amino acids. CDR1 and CDR2 (germline): SGHRS, YFSETQ.

This chain joins TRBV6-1 and TRBJ1-6; D is uncertain. Germline assignment: CDR1 MNHNS and CDR2 SASEGT. This CDR3 comprises 13 residues. V lost 3 bases, J lost 13 bases, and 13 bases lay in between. The CDR3: CASSEITLSPLHF. CDR3 DNA sequence: TGTGCCAGCAGTGAGATAACTTTGTCGCCCCTCCACTTT.

The gene calls are TRBV28 and TRBJ1-2; 7 nucleotides match TRBD1. There are 16 residues in the CDR3. V lost 6 bases, J lost 2 bases, and 12 bases stayed unmatched. Germline V gives CDR1 MDHEN, CDR2 SYDVKM. Here the CDR3 DNA reads TGTGCCAGCAGGGCTTCCCTACCGGGACAGAACTATGGCTACACCTTC. Encoded protein: CASRASLPGQNYGYTF.

The count of this clone is one. The chain carries TRBV19 and TRBJ1-1; 7 nucleotides line up with TRBD1. The ends lost 6 bases at V and 5 bases at J; junction bases unmatched: 9. This CDR3 contains 14 residues. Germline V gene lookup returns CDR1 LNHDA and CDR2 SQIVND (reference sequence). This chain's CDR3 is CASRGQPGVTEAFF. CDR3 sequence (DNA): TGTGCCAGTAGGGGACAGCCGGGAGTAACTGAAGCTTTCTTT.

For the CDR3, the DNA is TGTGCCAGCAGCCAACTAGCGGGGGGGCGGAATGAGCAGTTCTTC. Its protein product is CASSQLAGGRNEQFF. The chain uses TRBV3-1 (or the pseudogene TRBV3-2) and TRBJ2-1, with 12 bases identical to TRBD2. The V gene's germline CDR1 is LGHDT and CDR2 YNNKEL (reference sequence). V lost 2 bases to trimming and J lost 7 bases; unmatched junction nucleotides: 3. The CDR3 is 15 residues long.

The chain carries TRBV6-4 and TRBJ1-6; D uncertain. V was shortened by 1 base and J by 3 bases, with 10 bases between the two germline ends. This CDR3 is built from 16 residues. The germline gives CDR1 MRHNA, CDR2 SNTAGT. The CDR3 DNA reads as TGTGCCAGCAGTGACTTACGAGGTCACTATAATTCACCCCTCCACTTT. It specifies CASSDLRGHYNSPLHF.

The V and J genes are TRBV2 and TRBJ1-6; D remains unclear. Germline CDR1 SNHLY, CDR2 FYNNEI. The V and J ends lost 6 bases and 7 bases respectively, with 16 bases between them. The length of the CDR3 is 15 residues. CDR3 sequence (DNA): TGTGCCAGCAGGGGGAGAGGTTCGGGCAATTCACCCCTCCACTTT. Protein sequence: CASRGRGSGNSPLHF.

The chain employs TRBV5-5 and TRBJ1-4; possibly TRBD1 for D (6 bases). From germline, CDR1 is SGHKS and CDR2 YYEKEE (reference sequence). The germline V and J ends were trimmed by 2 bases and 5 bases, with 7 bases remaining between them. This CDR3 comprises 13 residues. The CDR3 loop is CASSLGQNEKLFF. Written as DNA, the CDR3 is TGTGCCAGCAGCTTAGGACAGAATGAAAAACTGTTTTTT.

The chain combines TRBV6-5 with TRBJ1-2, with 7 bases that match TRBD1. Germline CDR1 is MNHEY and CDR2 is SVGAGI. The CDR3 runs 12 residues. Trimming cost V 6 bases and J 7 bases; bases outside gene matches: 5. The CDR3 DNA reads as TGTGCCAGCAGCGACAGGGTGGCTGGCTACACCTTC. Residues: CASSDRVAGYTF.

This chain links TRBV2 with TRBJ2-7; weak D call: TRBD1 (6 bases). The germline V gene encodes CDR1 SNHLY and CDR2 FYNNEI. This CDR3 region has 14 residues. The germline V and J ends were trimmed by 5 bases and 6 bases, with 17 bases remaining between them. The CDR3 nucleotides read TGTGCCAGCAGTTTAGGACAGTCCTACGGCGAGCAGTACTTC. Residues: CASSLGQSYGEQYF.

The V call is TRBV3-1 (or the pseudogene TRBV3-2), the J call TRBJ2-3, with TRBD2 as a possible D gene (5 bases). CDR1 and CDR2 (germline): LGHDT, YNNKEL (reference sequence). The germline V and J ends were trimmed by 1 base and 1 base, with 12 bases remaining between them. This CDR3 spans 16 amino acids. The CDR3 is CASSQGVGSGTDTQYF. DNA of the CDR3: TGTGCCAGCAGCCAAGGTGTAGGTAGCGGCACAGATACGCAGTATTTT.

This clone was counted between two and nine times. V is TRBV5-1 and J is TRBJ2-7; D remains unclear. Trimming pared 0 bases from V and 0 bases from J, leaving 4 bases between. The CDR3 length is 13 residues. CDR1 SGHRS and CDR2 YFSETQ come from the germline V gene. CDR3 region: CASSLAVSYEQYF. The CDR3 DNA reads TGCGCCAGCAGCTTGGCGGTCTCCTACGAGCAGTACTTC.

This clone has only one observation. The chain couples TRBV5-1 to TRBJ2-7, with 8 bases matching TRBD1. CDR1 and CDR2 (germline): SGHRS, YFSETQ. The CDR3 runs 14 residues. V shed 4 bases, J shed 4 bases, and the junction held 7 bases outside the gene matches. CDR3 protein: CASSPGGLEYEQYF. The DNA for the CDR3 is TGCGCCAGCAGCCCAGGGGGCCTAGAATACGAGCAGTACTTC.

The chain employs TRBV14 and TRBJ1-2; 10 bases are shared with TRBD1. The V and J ends lost 3 bases and 7 bases, in that order; junction bases with no gene match: 2. CDR1 and CDR2 from the germline V gene are SGHDN and FVKESK. The CDR3 consists of 13 residues. The CDR3 here is CASSHRDRGGYTF. CDR3 DNA: TGTGCCAGCAGCCATCGGGACAGGGGTGGCTACACCTTC.

This chain joins TRBV7-6 and TRBJ1-6; D is perhaps TRBD1 (6 bases). The CDR3 covers 16 residues. The V end lost 2 bases, the J end lost 7 bases, and 15 bases lay between the germline ends. Germline CDR1 SGHVS, CDR2 FNYEAQ. CDR3 amino acids: CASSLNPGQGNSPLHF. DNA of the CDR3: TGTGCCAGCAGCTTAAATCCTGGCCAGGGGAATTCACCCCTCCACTTT.

The CDR3 sequence is CASSLQVVGKLFF. The CDR3 nucleotides read TGTGCCAGCAGCTTGCAGGTGGTTGGGAAACTGTTTTTT. The genes are TRBV5-6 and TRBJ1-4; D ambiguous. The germline V and J ends were trimmed by 1 base and 11 bases, with 12 bases remaining between them. The CDR3 is 13 residues long. The V gene's germline CDR1 is SGHDT and CDR2 YYEEEE.

This chain joins TRBV19 and TRBJ2-5; TRBD1 matches at 8 bases. This CDR3 contains 15 residues. The junction had 10 bases not matched to a gene; V was cut back by 5 bases and J by 5 bases. CDR1 is LNHDA, CDR2 SQIVND, per germline (reference sequence). In nucleotides, the CDR3 is TGTGCCAGTAGTGCAGGGGGCCCCTCGAGGGAGACCCAGTACTTC. Translating it yields CASSAGGPSRETQYF.